These 32 T cell receptor beta chains were sequenced from one sample in a study of T cell responses to AZD1222 COVID-19 vaccine. This table comes from immunoSEQ multiplex PCR, and its TCRdb copy is limited to in-frame clones, with some not included. The table has 150,000 to 200,000 clones, under 95% seen once. The sequencing here drew on peripheral blood, taken on day 0 of AZD1222 vaccination. All receptors come from an adult in good health.

The V and J genes are TRBV10-3 and TRBJ1-3; no clear D gene. CDR3 length: 12 residues. Trimming took off 11 bases at V and 2 bases at J, with 10 bases between the two ends. Germline V gene data show CDR1 as ENHRY and CDR2 as SYGVKD. The CDR3: CAHHDTGNTIYF. In DNA, the CDR3 is TGTGCCCATCACGATACTGGAAACACCATATATTTT.

The chain employs TRBV2 and TRBJ2-1; D is possibly TRBD2 (6 bases). This CDR3 spans 17 amino acids. Trimming cost V 5 bases and J 2 bases, with 19 bases left between them. CDR1 and CDR2 from the germline V gene are SNHLY and FYNNEI. CDR3 sequence reads: CASSFNPGTQAYNEQFF. The CDR3 bases are TGTGCCAGCAGTTTTAACCCCGGGACTCAAGCCTACAATGAGCAGTTCTTC.

CDR3 bases: TGTGCCAGCAGCACAGGGACAGCAAGGTCCACTAAAAGGGCGGGTGAGCAGTTCTTC. It yields the protein CASSTGTARSTKRAGEQFF. The V gene is TRBV9, the J gene TRBJ2-1; the match to TRBD1 covers 7 bases. Germline V gene data show CDR1 as SGDLS and CDR2 as YYNGEE. V lost 4 bases and J lost 9; bases outside the gene matches: 25. The CDR3 extends over 19 amino acids.

This clone was detected only once. The genes are TRBV4-2 and TRBJ2-3; no definite D call. CDR3 length: 12 amino acids. Trimming stripped 4 bases from V and 5 bases from J, with 7 bases between. Germline V lookup: CDR1 LGHNA, CDR2 YNFKEQ. CDR3 sequence reads: CASSRLGDTQYF. Here the CDR3 DNA reads TGTGCCAGCAGCCGTCTCGGAGATACGCAGTATTTT.

CDR3 DNA sequence: TGTGCCTGGAGTGTACCCCAACCTCTAGCGTGGACCCCTAGCACAGATACGCAGTATTTT. This sequence encodes CAWSVPQPLAWTPSTDTQYF. The chain recombines TRBV30 with TRBJ2-3, with D possibly TRBD2 on 6 matching bases. Germline values: CDR1 GTSNPN, CDR2 SVGIG (reference sequence). The V end lost 0 bases, the J end lost 0 bases, and 25 bases lay between the germline ends. There are 20 residues in the CDR3.

Only one count was recorded for this clone. The J gene is TRBJ1-6, the V gene TRBV7-2, with a tentative D call TRBD1 (6 bases). The CDR3 has 16 amino acids. Trimming shortened V by 8 bases and J by 5 bases, and 19 bases separated the two germline ends. Per the germline V gene, CDR1 is SGHTA and CDR2 is FQGNSA. For the CDR3, the DNA is TGTGCCAGCCGCGGGAAGGGGAGGGGGAATAATTCACCCCTCCACTTT. This translates into CASRGKGRGNNSPLHF.

The V gene is TRBV28, the J gene TRBJ2-7; tentatively, D is TRBD1 (5 bases). Trimming took off 8 bases at V and 0 bases at J, with 11 bases between the two ends. The CDR3 has 13 amino acids. Germline assignment: CDR1 MDHEN and CDR2 SYDVKM. As DNA, the CDR3 is TGTGCCAGCGCAGGGCTAAGCTCCTACGAGCAGTACTTC. Translated, it gives CASAGLSSYEQYF. The full variable domain, with the rest looked up from reference TRBV28 and TRBJ2-7, is DVKVTQSSRYLVKRTGEKVFLECVQDMDHENMFWYRQDPGLGLRLIYFSYDVKMKEKGDIPEGYSVSREKKERFSLILESASTNQTSMYLCASAGLSSYEQYFGPGTRLTVT.

The rearrangement links TRBV3-1 (or the pseudogene TRBV3-2) to TRBJ1-5; the D is unclear. CDR1 LGHDT and CDR2 YNNKEL come from the germline V gene (reference sequence). This CDR3 comprises 12 residues. Trimming took off 4 bases at V and 4 bases at J, with 5 bases between the two ends. CDR3 bases: TGTGCCAGCAGCCCTTGGAATCAGCCCCAGCATTTT. It encodes CASSPWNQPQHF.

This sequence joins TRBV27 and TRBJ1-3; D is unresolved. Germline CDR1 and CDR2: MNHEY and SMNVEV (reference sequence). This CDR3 is 14 amino acids long. Trimming cost V 6 bases and J 0 bases, with 9 bases left between them. The CDR3 DNA sequence: TGTGCCAGCAGGAAGGAGGGCTCTGGAAACACCATATATTTT. Amino acids: CASRKEGSGNTIYF.

The DNA of the CDR3 is TGTGCCAGCAGCATACCCGGGGGAACCCATGAAAAACTGTTTTTT. Translating gives CASSIPGGTHEKLFF. This sequence joins TRBV7-2 and TRBJ1-4, with D perhaps TRBD1 (5 bases). CDR1 is SGHTA, CDR2 FQGNSA, per germline. Trimming shortened V by 5 bases and J by 6 bases, and 16 bases separated the two germline ends. CDR3 length equals 15 residues.

The chain combines TRBV27 with TRBJ1-1, with D perhaps matching TRBD1 (6 bases). With 5 bases removed from V and 4 bases from J, the gap between germline ends came to 17 bases. The germline V gene encodes CDR1 MNHEY and CDR2 SMNVEV (reference sequence). The CDR3 length is 15 residues. Here the CDR3 reads CASSPLLGAGTEAFF. CDR3 sequence (DNA): TGTGCCAGCAGTCCCCTTTTGGGGGCCGGCACTGAAGCTTTCTTT.

V is TRBV6-5 and J is TRBJ2-5; 9 bases are a match to TRBD1. The CDR3 is 13 residues long. Trimming at V came to 6 bases and at J to 2 bases, leaving 1 base not matched to a gene. Germline loops: CDR1 MNHEY, CDR2 SVGAGI. In DNA, the CDR3 is TGTGCCAGCAGGGACAGGGGACAAGAGACCCAGTACTTC. It codes for CASRDRGQETQYF.

This clone was seen more than once but under ten times. The chain links TRBV19 to TRBJ2-1; D remains ambiguous. Germline V CDR1 and CDR2: LNHDA, SQIVND (reference sequence). This CDR3 has 13 amino acids. V was shortened by 11 bases and J by 0 bases, with 11 bases between the two germline ends. This chain's CDR3 is CAVGQSSYNEQFF. CDR3 nucleotides: TGTGCCGTCGGGCAGAGCTCCTACAATGAGCAGTTCTTC.

The CDR3 DNA sequence: TGTGCCAGCAGTTACTCAGCGGGGCCCTCCTACGAGCAGTACTTC. Translating gives CASSYSAGPSYEQYF. The chain employs TRBV6-6 and TRBJ2-7; 7 bases match TRBD2. CDR1 MNHNY and CDR2 SVGAGI come from the germline V gene (reference sequence). This CDR3 is 15 amino acids long. V dropped 0 bases and J dropped 0; count of bases not matched to a gene: 2.

The chain joins TRBV19 to TRBJ1-5; D might be TRBD1 (6 bases). CDR1 and CDR2 from the germline V gene are LNHDA and SQIVND (reference sequence). This CDR3 is 16 amino acids long. V was shortened by 3 bases and J by 1 base, with 13 bases between the two germline ends. CDR3 nucleotides: TGTGCCAGTAGTATGGTTTGGGGACAAAGCAATCAGCCCCAGCATTTT. This translates into CASSMVWGQSNQPQHF.

The chain links TRBV10-3 to TRBJ1-1; D is perhaps TRBD1 (5 bases). The CDR3 loop spans 16 amino acids. Per the germline V gene, CDR1 is ENHRY and CDR2 is SYGVKD. Deletions cut 2 bases from V and 1 base from J, with 14 bases between. This CDR3 reads CAISEGRAGKNTEAFF. The CDR3 coding sequence is TGTGCCATCAGTGAGGGCAGGGCTGGGAAGAACACTGAAGCTTTCTTT.

The chain uses TRBV18 and TRBJ1-2; 10 nucleotides agree with TRBD1. The J segment lost 7 bases and the V segment lost 3 bases, leaving 11 bases of the junction unmatched. The CDR3 is 16 amino acids. CDR1 and CDR2 (germline): KGHSH, LQKENI. The CDR3 DNA follows: TGTGCCAGCTCACCCTCGAAGACAGGGGGCTTCAGTGGCTACACCTTC. Translating it yields CASSPSKTGGFSGYTF. Full variable domain (outside the CDR3, taken from reference TRBV18 and TRBJ1-2): NAGVMQNPRHLVRRRGQEARLRCSPMKGHSHVYWYRQLPEEGLKFMVYLQKENIIDESGMPKERFSAEFPKEGPSILRIQQVVRGDSAAYFCASSPSKTGGFSGYTFGSGTRLTVV.

This clone came up a few times. The chain employs TRBV3-1 (or the pseudogene TRBV3-2) and TRBJ1-6; perhaps TRBD1 as D (5 bases). The CDR3 is 14 amino acids. Between the trimmed V and J ends, which lost 0 bases and 11 bases, there was a span of 11 bases. The germline V gene has CDR1 LGHDT and CDR2 YNNKEL (reference sequence). DNA for the CDR3: TGTGCCAGCAGCCAAGATCGGGGGATCGCACCCCTCCACTTT. Its translation: CASSQDRGIAPLHF.

In the case of this clone: At the DNA level, this CDR3 is encoded by other sequences in the same sample as well. The chain combines TRBV6-5 with TRBJ1-1, with D hard to call. CDR3 length: 13 residues. CDR1 and CDR2 from the germline V gene are MNHEY and SVGAGI. Trimming pared 0 bases from V and 5 bases from J, leaving 7 bases between. CDR3 amino acids: CASSYSRDTEAFF. In nucleotides, the CDR3 is TGTGCCAGCAGTTACTCGCGGGATACTGAAGCTTTCTTT.

V gene TRBV5-6 combines with J gene TRBJ2-3; 7 bases align to TRBD1. Looked up from germline, CDR1 is SGHDT and CDR2 is YYEEEE. V dropped 3 bases and J dropped 0; count of bases not matched to a gene: 1. This CDR3 has 14 amino acids. The CDR3 reads CASSWDRSTDTQYF. The DNA of the CDR3 is TGTGCCAGCAGCTGGGACAGAAGCACAGATACGCAGTATTTT.

The rearrangement joins TRBV28 to TRBJ2-7, with TRBD1 matching over 7 bases. This CDR3 has 14 residues. The germline CDR1 and CDR2 sequences are MDHEN and SYDVKM. Trimming at V came to 2 bases and at J to 2 bases, leaving 3 bases not matched to a gene. This CDR3 reads CASSLGQGAYEQYF. The CDR3, as DNA: TGTGCCAGCAGTTTAGGGCAGGGGGCCTACGAGCAGTACTTC.

The chain has TRBV12-3 or TRBV12-4 and TRBJ2-5; 8 positions match TRBD2. CDR3 size: 13 residues. Trimming cost V 5 bases and J 4 bases; bases outside gene matches: 3. The CDR3 DNA reads as TGTGCCAGCAGTCCAAGCGGGGGAGAGACCCAGTACTTC. Protein sequence: CASSPSGGETQYF.

The chain employs TRBV7-2 and TRBJ2-1, with D possibly being TRBD2 (6 bases). V was shortened by 4 bases and J by 5 bases, with 15 bases between the two germline ends. The CDR3 consists of 15 residues. Germline lookup yields CDR1 SGHTA and CDR2 FQGNSA. CDR3 sequence reads: CASSSSGGDNNEQFF. CDR3 DNA: TGTGCCAGCAGCTCCTCTGGCGGGGATAACAATGAGCAGTTCTTC.

CDR3 region: CASSLGSSGGAIVNEQFF. The CDR3 DNA is TGTGCCAGCAGCTTGGGGTCTAGCGGGGGGGCCATAGTAAATGAGCAGTTCTTC. The chain links TRBV5-4 to TRBJ2-1; TRBD2 matches at 12 bases. CDR3 size: 18 residues. V dropped 0 bases and J dropped 7; count of bases not matched to a gene: 11. Germline loops: CDR1 SGHNT, CDR2 YYREEE (reference sequence).

The chain is built from TRBV27 and TRBJ1-2; D is possibly TRBD1 (5 bases). The CDR3 spans 16 residues. The ends were cut back, 3 bases at V and 2 bases at J, with 16 bases in the middle. The germline CDR1 and CDR2 sequences are MNHEY and SMNVEV (reference sequence). The CDR3 DNA reads TGTGCCAGCAGTTTGGTGGGGGAAGAACCGAACTATGGCTACACCTTC. It codes for CASSLVGEEPNYGYTF.

This clone was seen once. The rearrangement links TRBV25-1 to TRBJ2-7; D is unresolved. V lost 6 bases and J lost 2, with 8 bases in between. The CDR3 has 12 amino acids. Germline V lookup: CDR1 MGHDK, CDR2 SYGVNS. CDR3 region: CASRSDAYEQYF. The CDR3 DNA is TGTGCCAGCAGGAGTGACGCCTACGAGCAGTACTTC.

The V gene is TRBV4-2, the J gene TRBJ2-1, with a weak D call TRBD2 (6 bases). Germline V gene sequence: CDR1 LGHNA, CDR2 YNFKEQ. V shed 1 base and J shed 6 bases, with 13 bases lying between them. This CDR3 region has 15 residues. CDR3 in amino acids: CASSQGRESVNEQFF. The CDR3 nucleotides read TGTGCCAGCAGCCAAGGGCGGGAAAGCGTCAATGAGCAGTTCTTC.

This rearrangement joins TRBV19 to TRBJ1-5, with a tentative D call TRBD1 (5 bases). V lost 3 bases and J lost 1, with 7 bases in between. The germline gives CDR1 LNHDA, CDR2 SQIVND (reference sequence). This CDR3 is built from 14 residues. The CDR3 loop is CASSMGHSNQPQHF. The CDR3 nucleotides are TGTGCCAGTAGTATGGGGCACAGCAATCAGCCCCAGCATTTT.

This rearrangement joins TRBV11-2 to TRBJ1-1; D uncertain. Trimming left V 2 bases short and J 6 bases short, with 7 bases between. The CDR3 contains 12 residues. Per the germline V gene, CDR1 is SGHAT and CDR2 is FQNNGV. CDR3 coding DNA: TGTGCCAGCAGCTTACACCCGGCTGAAGCTTTCTTT. Its protein product is CASSLHPAEAFF.

The J gene is TRBJ2-7, the V gene TRBV11-2; TRBD1 is a possible D gene (6 bases). This CDR3 has 13 amino acids. The V and J ends lost 5 bases and 6 bases respectively, with 14 bases between them. From germline, CDR1 is SGHAT and CDR2 FQNNGV. CDR3 sequence (DNA): TGTGCCAGCAGCGGAAACAGGGTCGGCGAGCAGTACTTC. It encodes CASSGNRVGEQYF.

The genes are TRBV18 and TRBJ1-5; D is perhaps TRBD1 (6 bases). The germline gives CDR1 KGHSH, CDR2 LQKENI. CDR3 length: 15 residues. V lost 5 bases and J 5 bases, leaving 16 bases between the germline ends. The CDR3, as DNA: TGTGCCAGCTCATGGACGGGGGGGGCCGATCAGCCCCAGCATTTT. This encodes CASSWTGGADQPQHF.

The CDR3 DNA reads TGTGCCAGCAGCTTAAGGGCCCCGGGGGAGCAGTACTTC. This gives the protein CASSLRAPGEQYF. This chain joins TRBV11-3 and TRBJ2-7; TRBD2 is a possible D gene (5 bases). The germline V gene has CDR1 SGHNT and CDR2 YENEEA. This CDR3 comprises 13 residues. Trimming shortened V by 2 bases and J by 7 bases, and 12 bases separated the two germline ends.